One and the same sample provided the 6 T cell receptor beta chains below, sequenced in a study of breast tumors, draining lymph nodes, adjacent tissues. TCRdb independently ran MiXCR on the multiplex PCR reads; one entry per CDR3 protein. The sample has about 180,000 distinct CDR3 sequences; roughly 30% are singletons. Samples came from axillary lymph nodes draining the breast cancer. Sequencing input: axillary lymph node tissue. These receptors all stem from a female donor with breast cancer. Some clones in this sample may be carry-over from other donors' samples.

This clonotype has a handful of counts. The rearrangement uses TRBV6-1 and TRBJ2-1; a possible D gene is TRBD1 (6 bases). Trimming cost V 7 bases and J 5 bases, with 9 bases left between them. CDR1 and CDR2 from the germline V gene are MNHNS and SASEGT. This CDR3 is built from 12 residues. CDR3: CASTTGNNEQFF. Here the CDR3 DNA reads TGTGCCAGCACCACAGGGAACAATGAGCAGTTCTTC.

Worth noting for this clonotype: Mismatch with germline at one junction end may stem from a read error. The gene calls are TRBV19 and TRBJ2-7; 12 bases map to TRBD1. CDR3 length: 20 amino acids. CDR1 LNHDA and CDR2 SQIVND come from the germline V gene (reference sequence). The CDR3, as DNA: TGTGCCAGTAGTGCCTACCCCGGGACAGGGGGCCATCCTACATCCTCCGAGCAGTACTTC. Translated: CASSAYPGTGGHPTSSEQYF.

This clonotype was seen ten or more times. CDR3 coding DNA: TGCAGTGCTAGAGATGGCGGGACAGGGGCTTCCCCCCTCCACTTT. Translation: CSARDGGTGASPLHF. V gene TRBV20-1 combines with J gene TRBJ1-6; TRBD1 agrees at 10 bases. Germline assignment: CDR1 DFQATT and CDR2 SNEGSKA (reference sequence). Trimming at V came to 0 bases and at J to 13 bases, leaving 9 bases not matched to a gene. The CDR3 has 15 amino acids.

This clonotype was counted many times. This chain links TRBV6-5 with TRBJ2-1; no clear D. This CDR3 has 12 amino acids. Trimming stripped 2 bases from V and 6 bases from J, with 5 bases between. CDR1 and CDR2 (germline): MNHEY, SVGAGI. The CDR3 loop reads CASSYNLNEQFF. The CDR3 nucleotides read TGTGCCAGCAGTTACAATCTCAATGAGCAGTTCTTC.

For this clonotype: A much bigger clone sits one base away, suggesting this may be a read error. V gene TRBV4-2 combines with J gene TRBJ2-3; TRBD2 might be the D (6 bases). Germline V gene sequence: CDR1 LGHNA, CDR2 YNFKEQ. Trimming took off 0 bases at V and 2 bases at J, with 15 bases between the two ends. The CDR3 totals 17 residues. In DNA form, the CDR3 reads TGTGCCAGCAGCCAAGATGGGGCGGGATCTAACACAGATACGCAGTATTTT. Translated: CASSQDGAGSNTDTQYF.

On this clonotype: Germline and junction disagree at one end, which may indicate a read error. The chain couples TRBV7-2 to TRBJ2-7; 11 bases line up with TRBD2. This CDR3 contains 15 residues. CDR1 is SGHTA and CDR2 is FQGNSA in the germline V gene. This chain's CDR3 is CASSRQLAGVHERHF. CDR3 coding DNA: TGTGCCAGCAGCCGGCAACTAGCGGGAGTTCACGAGCGGCACTTC.